Reported below is one T cell receptor (beta chain). Assay used: immunoSEQ multiplex PCR; TCRdb lists only in-frame clones, some missing. The table has about 97,000 clones, about 86% seen once; the top ten hold more than 1.2%. CDR1 SGDLS and CDR2 YYNGEE come from the germline V gene. CDR3 length: 16 residues. V lost 4 bases and J 2 bases, leaving 19 bases between the germline ends. The sample comes from a study of T cell responses to AZD1222 COVID-19 vaccine. The sequences come from peripheral blood, collected on day 0 of AZD1222 vaccination. This chain links TRBV9 with TRBJ2-7; no definite D call. The receptor comes from an adult in good health. The CDR3 DNA sequence: TGTGCCAGCAGCCAAGAGGTAGCCGCAAGGACCTACGAGCAGTACTTC. It is translated as CASSQEVAARTYEQYF. Drawing the rest from reference TRBV9 and TRBJ2-7, the complete variable domain is DSGVTQTPKHLITATGQRVTLRCSPRSGDLSVYWYQQSLDQGLQFLIQYYNGEERAKGNILERFSAQQFPDLHSELNLSSLELGDSALYFCASSQEVAARTYEQYFGPGTRLTVT.